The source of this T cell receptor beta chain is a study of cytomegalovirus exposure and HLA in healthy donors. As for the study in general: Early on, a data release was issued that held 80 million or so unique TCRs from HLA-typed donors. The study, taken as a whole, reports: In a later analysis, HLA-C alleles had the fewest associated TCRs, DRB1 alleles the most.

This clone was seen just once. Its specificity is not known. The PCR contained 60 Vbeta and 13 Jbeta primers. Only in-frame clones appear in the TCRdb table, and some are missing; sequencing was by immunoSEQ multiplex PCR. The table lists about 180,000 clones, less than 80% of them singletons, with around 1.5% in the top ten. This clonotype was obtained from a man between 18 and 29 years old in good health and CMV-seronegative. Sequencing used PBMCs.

This CDR3 reads CASIPPTSGRPPSYNEQFF. The CDR3 DNA reads as TGTGCCAGCATCCCTCCGACTAGCGGGAGGCCCCCAAGCTACAATGAGCAGTTCTTC. The rearrangement uses TRBV9 and TRBJ2-1; 13 bases fit TRBD2. After removal of 6 bases from V and 3 bases from J, the junction contained 15 bases not matched to a gene. The germline gives CDR1 SGDLS, CDR2 YYNGEE. The CDR3 contains 19 residues.